This entry lists 10 T cell receptor beta chains sequenced from one sample in a study of blood T cell repertoires in COVID-19 (TCRdb year 2020). The library was built by means of the immunoSEQ multiplex PCR assay. Held by TCRdb, this immuneACCESS table contains in-frame sequences only and omits some clones. Under half of the omission traces to an unresolved V gene where checked; the cause of the rest is unknown. For this sample there are under 250,000 clones; roughly 89% appear just once. Around 6% of the sample is held by the ten biggest clonotypes. Sequencing used peripheral blood. The source of these receptors is a man aged 55 to 70 who had recovered from COVID-19.

The chain uses TRBV19 and TRBJ1-3, with D perhaps matching TRBD1 (5 bases). Germline V CDR1 and CDR2: LNHDA, SQIVND (reference sequence). This CDR3 comprises 15 residues. V was shortened by 3 bases and J by 0 bases, with 9 bases between the two germline ends. The CDR3 region is CASSIRGGSGNTIYF. The DNA of the CDR3 is TGTGCCAGTAGTATTAGGGGAGGCTCTGGAAACACCATATATTTT.

V is TRBV5-1 and J is TRBJ2-3; 12 nucleotides line up with TRBD2. Germline CDR1 and CDR2: SGHRS and YFSETQ. V trimming: 2 bases; J trimming: 6 bases; junction bases outside the gene matches: 7. CDR3 length: 16 residues. Written as DNA, the CDR3 is TGCGCCAGCAGCTTTTCTAGCGGGAGGGCCGCCGATACGCAGTATTTT. Translated: CASSFSSGRAADTQYF.

V and J are TRBV21-1 and TRBJ1-6; TRBD1, the D gene given by the table, was not confirmed from the DNA. TRBV21-1 is annotated as a pseudogene. The CDR3 has 15 amino acids. The DNA for the CDR3 is TGTGCCAGCAGCAAAGTCCAACAGTCTAATTCACCCCTCCACTTT. It specifies CASSKVQQSNSPLHF.

V usage is TRBV6-4 and J usage is TRBJ1-5; tentatively, D is TRBD1 (5 bases). V was shortened by 6 bases and J by 6 bases, with 15 bases between the two germline ends. The CDR3 runs 14 residues. Per germline, CDR1 MRHNA and CDR2 SNTAGT. The CDR3 reads CASSPLGGSQPQHF. The CDR3 region has the DNA TGTGCCAGCAGCCCATTGGGGGGAAGTCAGCCCCAGCATTTT.

This chain uses TRBV5-4 with TRBJ2-7; 8 nucleotides agree with TRBD1. The CDR3 spans 14 residues. Per the germline V gene, CDR1 is SGHNT and CDR2 is YYREEE (reference sequence). Trimming cost V 6 bases and J 6 bases; bases outside gene matches: 11. The CDR3 reads CASKGYGQGGEQYF. The CDR3 DNA follows: TGTGCCAGCAAAGGGTATGGACAGGGTGGCGAGCAGTACTTC.

The chain joins TRBV7-2 to TRBJ2-2; tentative D call: TRBD2 (5 bases). This CDR3 contains 14 residues. V lost 5 bases and J lost 2, with 9 bases in between. Per the germline V gene, CDR1 is SGHTA and CDR2 is FQGNSA. The chain's CDR3 is CASSHGLNTGELFF. The CDR3 nucleotides read TGTGCCAGCAGCCACGGACTCAACACCGGGGAGCTGTTTTTT.

The chain is built from TRBV27 and TRBJ2-1, with TRBD2 as a possible D gene (6 bases). Trimming took off 5 bases at V and 2 bases at J, with 13 bases between the two ends. This CDR3 spans 15 amino acids. Germline V gene lookup returns CDR1 MNHEY and CDR2 SMNVEV (reference sequence). The CDR3 bases are TGTGCCAGCAGTCTCCGGGACTTACCCTACAATGAGCAGTTCTTC. Encoded protein: CASSLRDLPYNEQFF.

The CDR3 loop is CASSTPGSYGANVLTF. The CDR3 DNA is TGTGCCAGTAGTACCCCAGGGTCTTACGGGGCCAACGTCCTGACTTTC. The chain employs TRBV19 and TRBJ2-6; D may be TRBD1 (5 bases). In germline, CDR1 is LNHDA, CDR2 SQIVND (reference sequence). The V end lost 4 bases, the J end lost 4 bases, and 14 bases lay between the germline ends. This CDR3 contains 16 residues. The full variable domain, in which reference TRBV19 and TRBJ2-6 provide the parts outside the CDR3, is DGGITQSPKYLFRKEGQNVTLSCEQNLNHDAMYWYRQDPGQGLRLIYYSQIVNDFQKGDIAEGYSVSREKKESFPLTVTSAQKNPTAFYLCASSTPGSYGANVLTFGAGSRLTVL.

The rearrangement links TRBV25-1 to TRBJ1-2; D gene unclear. The CDR3 has 12 residues. Germline V gene sequence: CDR1 MGHDK, CDR2 SYGVNS. The V end lost 4 bases, the J end lost 3 bases, and 6 bases lay between the germline ends. The CDR3 reads CASSGAHYGYTF. The CDR3 nucleotides are TGTGCCAGCAGTGGCGCGCACTATGGCTACACCTTC.

The chain couples TRBV24-1 to TRBJ2-3, with a tentative D call TRBD1 (5 bases). The CDR3 runs to 16 residues. V lost 6 bases, J lost 3 bases, and 18 bases lay in between. Germline CDR1 KGHDR, CDR2 SFDVKD. The CDR3 DNA reads as TGTGCCACCAGTTTGCAGGGTTGTCATGAAACAGATACGCAGTATTTT. Translating it yields CATSLQGCHETDTQYF.